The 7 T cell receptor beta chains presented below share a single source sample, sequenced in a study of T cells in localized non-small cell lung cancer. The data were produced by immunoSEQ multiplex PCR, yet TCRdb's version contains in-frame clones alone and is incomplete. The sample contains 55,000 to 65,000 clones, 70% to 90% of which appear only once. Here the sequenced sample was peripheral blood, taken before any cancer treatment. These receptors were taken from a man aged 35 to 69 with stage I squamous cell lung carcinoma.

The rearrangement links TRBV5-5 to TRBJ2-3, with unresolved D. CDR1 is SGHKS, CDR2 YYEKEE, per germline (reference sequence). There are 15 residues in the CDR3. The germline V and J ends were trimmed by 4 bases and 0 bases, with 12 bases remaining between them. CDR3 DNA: TGTGCCAGCAGCCTGTCACTACCCAGCACAGATACGCAGTATTTT. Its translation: CASSLSLPSTDTQYF.

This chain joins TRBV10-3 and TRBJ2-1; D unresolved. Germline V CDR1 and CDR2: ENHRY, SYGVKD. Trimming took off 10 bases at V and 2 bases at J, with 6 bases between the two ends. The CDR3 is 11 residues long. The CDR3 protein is CATLAYNEQFF. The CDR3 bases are TGTGCCACCCTAGCCTACAATGAGCAGTTCTTC.

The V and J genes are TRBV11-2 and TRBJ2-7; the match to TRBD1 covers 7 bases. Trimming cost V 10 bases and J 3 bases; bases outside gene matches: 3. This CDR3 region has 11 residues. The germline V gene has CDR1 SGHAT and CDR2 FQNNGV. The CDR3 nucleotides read TGTGCCACCCGGGACAGCTACGAGCAGTACTTC. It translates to CATRDSYEQYF.

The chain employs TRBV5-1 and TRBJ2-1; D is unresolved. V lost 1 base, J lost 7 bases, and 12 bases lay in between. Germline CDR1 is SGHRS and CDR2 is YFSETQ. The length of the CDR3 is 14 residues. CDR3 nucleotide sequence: TGCGCCAGCAGCTTGTCGGCTCTTGCGAATGAGCAGTTCTTC. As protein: CASSLSALANEQFF.

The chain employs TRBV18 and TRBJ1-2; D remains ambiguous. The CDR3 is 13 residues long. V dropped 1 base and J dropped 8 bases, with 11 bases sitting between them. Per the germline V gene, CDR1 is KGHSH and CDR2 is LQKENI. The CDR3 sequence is CASSPRPPDGYTF. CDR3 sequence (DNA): TGTGCCAGCTCACCACGACCCCCGGACGGCTACACCTTC.

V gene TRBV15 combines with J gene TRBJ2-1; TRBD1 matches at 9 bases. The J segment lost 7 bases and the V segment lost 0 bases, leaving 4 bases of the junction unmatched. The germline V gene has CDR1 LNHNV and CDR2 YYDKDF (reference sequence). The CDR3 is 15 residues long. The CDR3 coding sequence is TGTGCCACCAGCAGAGAGGGACAGGGTCGTAATGAGCAGTTCTTC. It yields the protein CATSREGQGRNEQFF.

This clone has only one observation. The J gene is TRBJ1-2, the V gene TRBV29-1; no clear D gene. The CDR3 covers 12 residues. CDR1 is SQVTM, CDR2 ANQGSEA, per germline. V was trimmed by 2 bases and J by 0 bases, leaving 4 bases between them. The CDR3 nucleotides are TGCAGCGTTGAATCCGCTAACTATGGCTACACCTTC. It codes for CSVESANYGYTF.